This is a list of T cell receptor beta chains from one sample in a study of OX40 agonist ivuxolimab in advanced cancers. Repertoires were generated with immunoSEQ multiplex PCR, while TCRdb's copy carries only in-frame clones and drops some. Of about 54,000 clones in the sample, 80% are singletons; the top ten hold 4% to 5%. This material consisted of CD4+ or CD8+ T cells sorted from blood, taken in a trial of the OX40 agonist ivuxolimab. The receptors originated from an adult with an advanced solid tumor such as melanoma, head and neck, liver or kidney cancer. Each CDR3 is given with its conserved first and last residue. The D gene is left open where the match is weak. Rows give clone size only sometimes, using once, few, many, or a class for an expanded clone.

clone size	D gene	V gene	J gene	CDR3 DNA	CDR3 protein
many	TRBD1	TRBV7-2	TRBJ2-7	TGTGCCAGCAGTCGGACAGGGGGAAGCTCCTACGAGCAGTACTTC	CASSRTGGSSYEQYF
.	.	TRBV7-8	TRBJ2-7	TGTGCCAGCAGCTTACCTGATTACGAGCAGTACTTC	CASSLPDYEQYF
.	.	TRBV11-2	TRBJ2-7	TGTGCCAGCAGCTTAGTCCCCGGCCTTCCAGGGTACGAGCAGTACTTC	CASSLVPGLPGYEQYF
.	.	TRBV9	TRBJ1-6	TGTGCCAGCAGCGTAGGGCGAGGTGGTCAGGGGACGAATTCACCCCTCCACTTT	CASSVGRGGQGTNSPLHF
.	TRBD2	TRBV29-1	TRBJ2-5	TGCAGCGTTCCCCTAGCGGGGAGGGCCCGAGAGACCCAGTACTTC	CSVPLAGRARETQYF
.	.	TRBV6-1	TRBJ1-5	TGTGCCAGCAGTGGGGGGGGTTACAATCAGCCCCAGCATTTT	CASSGGGYNQPQHF
.	.	TRBV18	TRBJ1-1	TGTGCCAGCTCCCCGGTTTTGTCTTTGAACACTGAAGCTTTCTTT	CASSPVLSLNTEAFF
once	TRBD2	TRBV6-5	TRBJ2-1	TGTGCCAGCAGTTTTAGCGGGGCAAATGAGCAGTTCTTC	CASSFSGANEQFF
.	.	TRBV6-5	TRBJ1-3	TGTGCCAGCAGTTACTCGAGGGGTGGATCTGGAAACACCATATATTTT	CASSYSRGGSGNTIYF
.	.	TRBV14	TRBJ2-1	TGTGCCAGCAGCTCCGCCCGCAATGAGCAGTTCTTC	CASSSARNEQFF
few	TRBD1	TRBV19	TRBJ1-6	TGTGCCAGTAGTATAGACAGGGGACAGGATTCACCCCTCCACTTT	CASSIDRGQDSPLHF
.	TRBD2	TRBV19	TRBJ2-6	TGTGCCACCTTAACATCCCGACTAGCGGGAGGACCTGGGGCCAACGTCCTGACTTTC	CATLTSRLAGGPGANVLTF
.	TRBD1	TRBV2	TRBJ2-1	TGTGCCAGCAGTGGGGACAGGGGAAGGGGAAATGAGCAGTTCTTC	CASSGDRGRGNEQFF
.	.	TRBV5-1	TRBJ1-5	TGCGCCAGCAGATTGGATATAGATCAGCCCCAGCATTTT	CASRLDIDQPQHF
.	.	TRBV27	TRBJ1-6	TGTGCCAGCAGTTTTAATCAGGTGTATTCACCCCTCCACTTT	CASSFNQVYSPLHF
.	.	TRBV20-1	TRBJ2-1	TGCAGTCTCGCACCTCACAATGAGCAGTTCTTC	CSLAPHNEQFF
.	.	TRBV20-1	TRBJ2-3	TGCAGTGCAAGGGAAGATACGCAGTATTTT	CSAREDTQYF
.	.	TRBV10-1	TRBJ2-4	TGCGCCAGCTGTCTGGGACCACAAAACATTCAGTACTTC	CASCLGPQNIQYF
.	.	TRBV7-2	TRBJ2-2	TGTGCCAGCAGCTCACCCACCGGGGAGCTGTTTTTT	CASSSPTGELFF
.	TRBD1	TRBV9	TRBJ2-3	TGTGCCAGCAGCGTAGATAGGGGACAGGGGGAAGGAGATACGCAGTATTTT	CASSVDRGQGEGDTQYF
.	.	TRBV7-2	TRBJ1-5	TGTGCCAGCAGCCCAGGGGATCAGCCCCAGCATTTT	CASSPGDQPQHF
.	TRBD1	TRBV5-1	TRBJ1-3	TGCGCCAGCAGCTTGGAATACGTGGGGACAGAAAACACCATATATTTT	CASSLEYVGTENTIYF
few	TRBD1	TRBV7-9	TRBJ2-5	TGTGCCAGCAGCTTAGTGGATAGGGCGACAGGGGAAAAAGAGACCCAGTACTTC	CASSLVDRATGEKETQYF